One and the same sample provided the 26 T cell receptor beta chains below, sequenced in a study of post-analysis software for immune sequencing data (dated by TCRdb to between 2014 and 2016). These TCRs' antigens remain unknown. Overall study outcomes, separate from this receptor: Significantly higher frequencies in patients than in controls were found for about five TRBV segments, including TRBV5-6, TRBV5-1 and TRBV20-1.

The library was made by PCR. The reads were generated on an Illumina HiSeq 2500. To reduce PCR and sequencing biases, unique molecular identifiers were incorporated into the TCR beta cDNA libraries. Starting from the raw public reads, TCRdb applied fastp trimming at Q25, assembled clones with MiXCR and retained in-frame beta chains. A single entry per CDR3 protein holds the most common genes and DNA from its merged rows. For this sample the table gives fewer than 550,000 distinct CDR3 sequences, of which approximately 31% were detected only once. In total, the top ten clones hold roughly 6% of the sample. Sequencing was done on a sample of blood. The receptors originated from a girl aged 2-17 years with multiple sclerosis.

This clonotype counts as large. The V and J genes are TRBV7-2 and TRBJ1-2; D not certain. Germline CDR1 SGHTA, CDR2 FQGNSA. Trimming stripped 1 base from V and 8 bases from J, with 17 bases between. The length of the CDR3 is 15 residues. The CDR3 here is CASSLVDITRLGYTF. The DNA for the CDR3 is TGTGCCAGCAGCTTAGTTGATATCACCCGTCTAGGCTACACCTTC.

V and J are TRBV7-8 and TRBJ1-5, with D possibly TRBD1 on 6 matching bases. The CDR3 length is 16 residues. CDR1 and CDR2 from the germline V gene are SGHVS and FQNEAQ. V lost 6 bases to trimming and J lost 4 bases, with 19 bases between them. CDR3 sequence reads: CASRTFGRGANQPQHF. The CDR3 bases are TGTGCCAGCAGGACCTTCGGACGGGGGGCAAATCAGCCCCAGCATTTT.

This clonotype was detected a few times. The chain recombines TRBV20-1 with TRBJ2-1; 10 bases fit TRBD2. Germline lookup yields CDR1 DFQATT and CDR2 SNEGSKA (reference sequence). The V segment lost 5 bases and the J segment 8 bases; nucleotides outside the gene matches: 12. The CDR3 loop spans 15 amino acids. The CDR3 spells CSAPLAGAYTDEQFF. The CDR3 DNA is TGCAGTGCTCCTCTAGCGGGGGCTTATACCGATGAGCAGTTCTTC.

The sample holds a few counts of this clonotype. V is TRBV20-1 and J is TRBJ2-5; the D gene is possibly TRBD1 (6 bases). V dropped 4 bases and J dropped 2 bases, with 14 bases sitting between them. Germline V gives CDR1 DFQATT, CDR2 SNEGSKA (reference sequence). This CDR3 comprises 14 residues. CDR3 loop: CSATNRVGQETQYF. In nucleotides, the CDR3 is TGCAGTGCTACCAACAGGGTAGGGCAAGAGACCCAGTACTTC.

The V and J genes are TRBV5-5 and TRBJ2-3; tentatively, D is TRBD2 (5 bases). V was cut by 4 bases and J by 1 base, with 10 bases left in between. This CDR3 has 14 residues. The V gene's germline CDR1 is SGHKS and CDR2 YYEKEE (reference sequence). CDR3 amino acids: CASSADYGTDTQYF. Written as DNA, the CDR3 is TGTGCCAGCAGCGCTGACTACGGCACAGATACGCAGTATTTT.

On this clonotype itself: A junction end diverges from the germline sequence, so it may reflect a read error. V usage is TRBV12-3 or TRBV12-4 and J usage is TRBJ2-5; D is ambiguous. Gene TRBJ2-7 matches the end of the DNA better, so the J call may be wrong. The CDR3 has 11 residues. The DNA of the CDR3 is TGTGCCGGCAGTTTTGTGGGCGAGCAGTACTTC. It codes for CAGSFVGEQYF.

The chain recombines TRBV6-6 with TRBJ1-2, with D maybe TRBD1 (6 bases). Per germline, CDR1 MNHNY and CDR2 SVGAGI (reference sequence). The ends were cut back, 5 bases at V and 3 bases at J, with 13 bases in the middle. The CDR3 consists of 14 residues. The CDR3 DNA follows: TGTGCCAGCAGTCAGTGGGACACTCACTATGGCTACACCTTC. This codes for CASSQWDTHYGYTF.

The sample holds one count of this clonotype. The genes are TRBV5-1 and TRBJ2-3; possible D gene TRBD1, 6 bases. V was shortened by 6 bases and J by 0 bases, with 11 bases between the two germline ends. Looked up from germline, CDR1 is SGHRS and CDR2 is YFSETQ. CDR3 length: 14 residues. Here the CDR3 DNA reads TGCGCCAGCAACAGGGTTGGTAGCACAGATACGCAGTATTTT. This encodes CASNRVGSTDTQYF. The full variable domain, rest sourced from reference TRBV5-1 and TRBJ2-3, is KAGVTQTPRYLIKTRGQQVTLSCSPISGHRSVSWYQQTPGQGLQFLFEYFSETQRNKGNFPGRFSGRQFSNSRSEMNVSTLELGDSALYLCASNRVGSTDTQYFGPGTRLTVL.

The CDR3 reads CASSLGTGIDFQETQYF. CDR3 nucleotide sequence: TGCGCCAGCAGCTTGGGGACCGGGATAGACTTCCAAGAGACCCAGTACTTC. This rearrangement joins TRBV5-1 to TRBJ2-5; D is possibly TRBD2 (5 bases). The CDR3 contains 17 residues. Trimming took off 0 bases at V and 1 base at J, with 16 bases between the two ends. Germline CDR1 and CDR2: SGHRS and YFSETQ. Looking up the rest from reference TRBV5-1 and TRBJ2-5 gives the full variable domain: KAGVTQTPRYLIKTRGQQVTLSCSPISGHRSVSWYQQTPGQGLQFLFEYFSETQRNKGNFPGRFSGRQFSNSRSEMNVSTLELGDSALYLCASSLGTGIDFQETQYFGPGTRLLVL.

In DNA, the CDR3 is TGTGCCAGCAGTAGAGTAGGACTAGCGGGGGGCGAGCAGTTCTTC. Translating it yields CASSRVGLAGGEQFF. The V call is TRBV6-1, the J call TRBJ2-1; the match to TRBD2 covers 14 bases. Unmatched junction bases numbered 7, after V lost 5 bases and J lost 10 bases. Germline V gives CDR1 MNHNS, CDR2 SASEGT. The CDR3 consists of 15 residues.

The chain is built from TRBV12-3 or TRBV12-4 and TRBJ1-3; weak D call: TRBD1 (6 bases). Deletions cut 7 bases from V and 0 bases from J, with 10 bases between. The CDR3 contains 14 residues. The DNA for the CDR3 is TGTGCCAGCAAAACGGACAGCTCTGGAAACACCATATATTTT. Encoded protein: CASKTDSSGNTIYF.

This clonotype was seen more than once but under ten times. This rearrangement joins TRBV5-1 to TRBJ1-6; D is uncertain. CDR1 SGHRS and CDR2 YFSETQ come from the germline V gene. Trimming removed 0 bases from V and 5 bases from J, with 6 bases in between. The CDR3 covers 14 residues. Here the CDR3 DNA reads TGCGCCAGCAGCTTGGCCAGAGATAATTCACCCCTCCACTTT. Protein product: CASSLARDNSPLHF. The full variable domain, in which reference TRBV5-1 and TRBJ1-6 provide the parts outside the CDR3, is KAGVTQTPRYLIKTRGQQVTLSCSPISGHRSVSWYQQTPGQGLQFLFEYFSETQRNKGNFPGRFSGRQFSNSRSEMNVSTLELGDSALYLCASSLARDNSPLHFGNGTRLTVT.

This clonotype was found many times. This chain connects TRBV6-5 to TRBJ1-2; TRBD1 matches 7 bases. The CDR3 has 14 residues. The germline V gene has CDR1 MNHEY and CDR2 SVGAGI. V dropped 5 bases and J dropped 8; count of bases not matched to a gene: 11. CDR3 coding DNA: TGTGCCAGCAGTACCCTGGAGGGGGCCTTGGGCTACACCTTC. Amino acid sequence: CASSTLEGALGYTF.

The rearrangement links TRBV5-5 to TRBJ1-5, with D perhaps matching TRBD1 (6 bases). Looked up from germline, CDR1 is SGHKS and CDR2 is YYEKEE (reference sequence). There are 16 residues in the CDR3. Trimming took 3 bases from V and 6 from J, leaving 19 bases between them. The CDR3 loop reads CASSSQTGAGGQPQHF. For the CDR3, the DNA is TGTGCCAGCAGCTCACAAACGGGGGCTGGTGGTCAGCCCCAGCATTTT.

This rearrangement joins TRBV5-1 to TRBJ2-4; maybe TRBD2 (6 bases). The end of the DNA fits TRBJ2-7 better, so the J call may be wrong. The CDR3 has 13 residues. Germline V CDR1 and CDR2: SGHRS, YFSETQ. The chain's CDR3 is CASGGPGAYEQYF. In DNA, the CDR3 is TGCGCCAGCGGCGGGCCGGGGGCCTACGAGCAGTACTTC.

V usage is TRBV5-1 and J usage is TRBJ2-7; 12 positions match TRBD2. Germline CDR1 SGHRS, CDR2 YFSETQ. The CDR3 sequence is 16 residues long. The V and J ends lost 4 bases and 4 bases, in that order; junction bases with no gene match: 9. In DNA form, the CDR3 reads TGCGCCAGCAGCCTGACCGCTAGCGGGGGGGATTACGAGCAGTACTTC. Its translation is CASSLTASGGDYEQYF.

The chain combines TRBV29-1 with TRBJ2-7, with 7 bases identical to TRBD1. The J call may not be correct, given that the DNA end is closer to TRBJ2-5. The CDR3 is 14 amino acids. The germline V gene has CDR1 SQVTM and CDR2 ANQGSEA. This chain's CDR3 is CSVWDRSSEKTQYF. The CDR3 DNA sequence: TGCAGCGTCTGGGACAGATCTTCGGAAAAGACCCAGTACTTC.

This chain joins TRBV3-1 and TRBJ2-3; D remains unclear. The CDR3 is 13 amino acids. Trimming stripped 4 bases from V and 5 bases from J, with 10 bases between. Germline-derived CDR1 and CDR2 are LGHDT and YNNKEL (reference sequence). The CDR3 is CASSPFRRDTQYF. The CDR3 coding sequence is TGTGCCAGCAGCCCGTTTCGCAGAGATACGCAGTATTTT.

This clonotype was counted a single time. The chain is built from TRBV20-1 and TRBJ2-1; the D gene is possibly TRBD1 (5 bases). This CDR3 is 14 amino acids long. CDR1 and CDR2 from the germline V gene are DFQATT and SNEGSKA (reference sequence). V was cut by 5 bases and J by 9 bases, with 20 bases left in between. The CDR3 nucleotides are TGCAGTGCTTTCGACCACCACAGGACCAGTGAGCAGTTCTTC. Amino acid sequence: CSAFDHHRTSEQFF.

This clonotype was observed a handful of times. V gene TRBV20-1 combines with J gene TRBJ2-5; tentative D call: TRBD2 (6 bases). Looked up from germline, CDR1 is DFQATT and CDR2 is SNEGSKA (reference sequence). The CDR3 has 12 residues. Trimming shortened V by 5 bases and J by 5 bases, and 12 bases separated the two germline ends. CDR3 sequence (DNA): TGCAGTGCTGATAGCGGTCAGGAGACCCAGTACTTC. Translating it yields CSADSGQETQYF.

The chain uses TRBV7-2 and TRBJ2-5; the D is unclear. The CDR3 runs 15 residues. V lost 1 base and J lost 5, with 14 bases in between. Germline V lookup: CDR1 SGHTA, CDR2 FQGNSA. CDR3 protein: CASSLDAHPGETQYF. The CDR3 nucleotides are TGTGCCAGCAGCTTAGATGCCCACCCCGGGGAGACCCAGTACTTC. Combining the CDR3 with reference TRBV7-2 and TRBJ2-5 gives the whole variable domain GAGVSQSPSNKVTEKGKDVELRCDPISGHTALYWYRQSLGQGLEFLIYFQGNSAPDKSGLPSDRFSAERTGGSVSTLTIQRTQQEDSAVYLCASSLDAHPGETQYFGPGTRLLVL.

V is TRBV12-3 or TRBV12-4 and J is TRBJ2-7, with a tentative D call TRBD1 (6 bases). The CDR3 is 15 residues long. V shed 6 bases and J shed 2 bases, with 17 bases lying between them. CDR3 amino acids: CASRQQGPGPYEQYF. The CDR3 nucleotides are TGTGCCAGCAGGCAACAGGGCCCGGGTCCCTACGAGCAGTACTTC.

The V and J genes are TRBV10-3 and TRBJ1-2; D is possibly TRBD1 (5 bases). The length of the CDR3 is 14 residues. Trimming took 0 bases from V and 2 from J, leaving 7 bases between them. Germline CDR1 is ENHRY and CDR2 is SYGVKD. CDR3 in amino acids: CAISESAGNYGYTF. The CDR3 nucleotides are TGTGCCATCAGTGAGTCGGCAGGGAACTATGGCTACACCTTC.

This clonotype was seen more than once but under ten times. The V gene is TRBV5-1, the J gene TRBJ1-5; no reliable D call. V was trimmed by 10 bases and J by 5 bases, leaving 19 bases between them. This CDR3 comprises 14 residues. Looked up from germline, CDR1 is SGHRS and CDR2 is YFSETQ. The CDR3 reads CASWLVPQDQPQHF. In nucleotides, the CDR3 is TGCGCCTCCTGGCTAGTTCCCCAGGATCAGCCCCAGCATTTT.

This clonotype was seen repeatedly, ten times or more. The chain joins TRBV5-1 to TRBJ2-7, with D uncertain. Trimming cost V 0 bases and J 1 base, with 8 bases left between them. Germline CDR1 and CDR2: SGHRS and YFSETQ. The CDR3 consists of 14 residues. CDR3: CASSLDGPSYEQYF. In DNA, the CDR3 is TGCGCCAGCAGCTTGGATGGGCCTTCCTACGAGCAGTACTTC. Based on the CDR3 plus reference TRBV5-1 and TRBJ2-7, the full variable domain is KAGVTQTPRYLIKTRGQQVTLSCSPISGHRSVSWYQQTPGQGLQFLFEYFSETQRNKGNFPGRFSGRQFSNSRSEMNVSTLELGDSALYLCASSLDGPSYEQYFGPGTRLTVT.

This clonotype was picked up a small number of times. The chain combines TRBV3-1 with TRBJ2-5; 11 nucleotides match TRBD2. The CDR3 has 16 residues. V lost 5 bases to trimming and J lost 7 bases; unmatched junction nucleotides: 12. Germline lookup yields CDR1 LGHDT and CDR2 YNNKEL (reference sequence). The CDR3 coding sequence is TGTGCCAGCAGCAGTCCCCTAGCGGGGGGTTTCGGGACCCAGTACTTC. Amino acid sequence: CASSSPLAGGFGTQYF.